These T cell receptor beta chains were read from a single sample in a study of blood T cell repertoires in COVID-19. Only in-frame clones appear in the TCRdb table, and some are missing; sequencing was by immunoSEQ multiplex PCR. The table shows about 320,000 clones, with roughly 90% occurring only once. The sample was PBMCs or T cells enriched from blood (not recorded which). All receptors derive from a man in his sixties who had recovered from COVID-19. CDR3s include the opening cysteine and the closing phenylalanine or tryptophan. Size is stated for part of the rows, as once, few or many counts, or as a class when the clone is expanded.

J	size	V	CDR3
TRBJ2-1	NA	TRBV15	CATSRDSGGPGLEQFF
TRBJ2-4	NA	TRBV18	CASSPLGGIGNIQYF
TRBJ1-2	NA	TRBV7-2	CASSSGQMDGYTF
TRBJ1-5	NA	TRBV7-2	CASSLLSGGMWNQPQHF
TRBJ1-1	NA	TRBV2	CASSEVVGGNTEAFF
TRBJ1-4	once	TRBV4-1	CASSQGWAGAGDEKLFF
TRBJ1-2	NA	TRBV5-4	CASSIRGQKPYYGYTF
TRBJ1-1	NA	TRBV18	CASSPPSLGLRGFGSEAFF
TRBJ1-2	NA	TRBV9	CASSPQRGRRDGYTF
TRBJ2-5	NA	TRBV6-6	CASSYSRETQYF
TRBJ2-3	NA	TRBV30	CAWSYGRAVDTQYF
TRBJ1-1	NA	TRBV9	CASSVEEAGRTEAFF
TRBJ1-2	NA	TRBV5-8	CASSLEQGRGYTF
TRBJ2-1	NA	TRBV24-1	CATSDPTGGSYNEQFF
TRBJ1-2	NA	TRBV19	CASSLSGYAFHGYTF
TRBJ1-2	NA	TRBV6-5	CANKQGINDGYTF
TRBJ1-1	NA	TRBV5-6	CASSPYGGTEAFF
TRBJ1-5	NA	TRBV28	CASSTTHQPQHF
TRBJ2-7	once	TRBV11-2	CASSFSRGRYEQYF
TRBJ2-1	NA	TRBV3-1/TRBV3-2	CASSQMPPGLAGGIISNEQFF
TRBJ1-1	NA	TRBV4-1	CASSQARGWTEAFF
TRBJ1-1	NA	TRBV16	CASSPRQGGNTEAFF
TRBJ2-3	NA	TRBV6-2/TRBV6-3	CASSPGTSSLTDTQYF
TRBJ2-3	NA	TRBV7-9	CASSRVVGGTRDTQYF
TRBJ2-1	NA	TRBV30	CAWGSGRAGYYNEQFF
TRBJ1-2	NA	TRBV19	CASSYRTGDYGYTF